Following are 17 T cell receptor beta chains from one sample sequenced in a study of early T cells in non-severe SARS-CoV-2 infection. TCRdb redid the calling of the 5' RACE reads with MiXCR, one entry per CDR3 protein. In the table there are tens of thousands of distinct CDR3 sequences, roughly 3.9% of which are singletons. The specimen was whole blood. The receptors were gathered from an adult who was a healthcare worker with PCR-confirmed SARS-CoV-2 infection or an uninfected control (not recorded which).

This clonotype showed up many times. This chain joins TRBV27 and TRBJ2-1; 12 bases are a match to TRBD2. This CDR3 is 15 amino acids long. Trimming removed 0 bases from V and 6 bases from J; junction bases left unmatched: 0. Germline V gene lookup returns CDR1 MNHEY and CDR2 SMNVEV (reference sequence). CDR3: CASSLSTSGSNEQFF. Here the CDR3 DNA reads TGTGCCAGCAGTTTATCGACTAGCGGGAGCAATGAGCAGTTCTTC.

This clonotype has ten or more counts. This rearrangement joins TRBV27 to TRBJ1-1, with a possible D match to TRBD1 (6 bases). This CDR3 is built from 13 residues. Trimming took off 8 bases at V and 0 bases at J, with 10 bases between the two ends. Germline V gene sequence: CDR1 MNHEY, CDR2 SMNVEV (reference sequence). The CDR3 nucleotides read TGTGCCAGCGGGGGGCCGATGAACACTGAAGCTTTCTTT. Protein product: CASGGPMNTEAFF.

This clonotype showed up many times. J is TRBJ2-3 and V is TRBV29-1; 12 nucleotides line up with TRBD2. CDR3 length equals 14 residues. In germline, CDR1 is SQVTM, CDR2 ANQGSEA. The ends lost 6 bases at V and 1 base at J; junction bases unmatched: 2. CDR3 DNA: TGCAGCGTCCGACTAGCGGGAGGCACAGATACGCAGTATTTT. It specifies CSVRLAGGTDTQYF.

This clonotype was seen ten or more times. As DNA, the CDR3 is TGTGCCAGCACCCCCCGGGAGGGATACACAGATACGCAGTATTTT. It codes for CASTPREGYTDTQYF. V usage is TRBV7-8 and J usage is TRBJ2-3; 8 nucleotides match TRBD2. There are 15 residues in the CDR3. With 7 bases clipped from V and 2 bases from J, the junction kept 8 bases outside the gene matches. Per germline, CDR1 SGHVS and CDR2 FQNEAQ.

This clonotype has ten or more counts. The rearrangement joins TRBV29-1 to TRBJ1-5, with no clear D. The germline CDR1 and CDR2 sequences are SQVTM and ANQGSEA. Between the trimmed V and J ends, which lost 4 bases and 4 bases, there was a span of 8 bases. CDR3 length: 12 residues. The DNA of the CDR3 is TGCAGCGTTGGCGGAGTGAATCAGCCCCAGCATTTT. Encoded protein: CSVGGVNQPQHF.

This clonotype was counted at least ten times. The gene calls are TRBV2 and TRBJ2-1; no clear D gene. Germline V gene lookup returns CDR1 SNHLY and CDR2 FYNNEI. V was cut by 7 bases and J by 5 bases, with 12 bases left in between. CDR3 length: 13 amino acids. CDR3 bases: TGTGCCAGCAAAAAGGACGTTAACAATGAGCAGTTCTTC. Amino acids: CASKKDVNNEQFF.

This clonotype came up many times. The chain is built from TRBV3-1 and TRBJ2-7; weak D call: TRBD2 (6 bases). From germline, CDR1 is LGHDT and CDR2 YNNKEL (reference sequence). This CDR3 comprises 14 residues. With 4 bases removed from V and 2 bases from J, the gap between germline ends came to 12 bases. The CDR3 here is CASSPRLVPYEQYF. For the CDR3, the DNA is TGTGCCAGCAGCCCTCGACTAGTCCCCTACGAGCAGTACTTC.

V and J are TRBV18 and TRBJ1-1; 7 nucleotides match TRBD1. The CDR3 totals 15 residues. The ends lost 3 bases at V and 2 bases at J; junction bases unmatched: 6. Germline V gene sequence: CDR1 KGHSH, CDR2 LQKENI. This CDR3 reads CASSPLGQTNTEAFF. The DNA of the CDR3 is TGTGCCAGCTCACCGTTGGGACAGACAAACACTGAAGCTTTCTTT.

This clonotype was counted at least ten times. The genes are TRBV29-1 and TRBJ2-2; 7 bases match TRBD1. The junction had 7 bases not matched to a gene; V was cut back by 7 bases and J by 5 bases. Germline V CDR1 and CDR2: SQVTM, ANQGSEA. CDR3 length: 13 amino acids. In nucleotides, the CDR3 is TGCAGCGCCCGCTACAGGGGAACCGGGGAGCTGTTTTTT. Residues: CSARYRGTGELFF.

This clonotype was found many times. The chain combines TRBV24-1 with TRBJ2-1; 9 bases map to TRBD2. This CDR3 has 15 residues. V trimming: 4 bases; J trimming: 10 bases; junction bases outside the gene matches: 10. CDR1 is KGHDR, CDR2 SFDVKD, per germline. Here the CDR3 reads CATSDLAGSDWEQFF. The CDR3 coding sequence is TGTGCCACCAGTGACCTAGCGGGGAGCGACTGGGAGCAGTTCTTC.

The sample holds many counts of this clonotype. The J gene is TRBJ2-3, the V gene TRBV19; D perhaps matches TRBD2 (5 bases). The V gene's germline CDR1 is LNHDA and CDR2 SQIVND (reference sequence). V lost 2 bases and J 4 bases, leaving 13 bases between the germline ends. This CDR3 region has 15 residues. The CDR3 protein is CASSITAVKADTQYF. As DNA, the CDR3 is TGTGCCAGTAGTATAACAGCGGTTAAAGCAGATACGCAGTATTTT.

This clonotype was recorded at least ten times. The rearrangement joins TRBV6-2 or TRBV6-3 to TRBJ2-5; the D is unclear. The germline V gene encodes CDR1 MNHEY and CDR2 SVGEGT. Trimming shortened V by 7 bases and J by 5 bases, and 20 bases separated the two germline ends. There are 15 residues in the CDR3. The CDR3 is CASTDPADPKETQYF. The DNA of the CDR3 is TGTGCCAGCACCGACCCGGCGGACCCTAAGGAGACCCAGTACTTC.

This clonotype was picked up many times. CDR3 sequence: CASSFGPSYEQYF. CDR3 in DNA: TGTGCCAGCAGCTTTGGGCCCTCCTACGAGCAGTACTTC. V and J are TRBV7-2 and TRBJ2-7, with unresolved D. This CDR3 is built from 13 residues. Trimming stripped 3 bases from V and 0 bases from J, with 6 bases between. Germline V gene data show CDR1 as SGHTA and CDR2 as FQGNSA.

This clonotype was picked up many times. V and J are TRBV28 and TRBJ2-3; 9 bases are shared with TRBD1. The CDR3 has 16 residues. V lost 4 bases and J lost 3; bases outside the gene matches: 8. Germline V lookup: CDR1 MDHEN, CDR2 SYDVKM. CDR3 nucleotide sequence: TGTGCCAGCAGTTCTTCCGGGACAGGGAGGACAGATACGCAGTATTTT. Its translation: CASSSSGTGRTDTQYF.

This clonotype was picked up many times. The CDR3 spells CASSFIGGTGVRNQPQHF. As DNA, the CDR3 is TGTGCCAGCAGCTTCATTGGGGGGACAGGGGTAAGAAATCAGCCCCAGCATTTT. The chain has TRBV7-8 and TRBJ1-5, with 10 nucleotides matching TRBD1. The CDR3 contains 18 residues. Germline loops: CDR1 SGHVS, CDR2 FQNEAQ. V lost 3 bases and J lost 4; bases outside the gene matches: 12.

The CDR3 DNA reads TGCAGTGCCTGGGAGGGACTAGCGACAGGGTACGAGCAGTACTTC. Its translation: CSAWEGLATGYEQYF. The V call is TRBV20-1, the J call TRBJ2-7; 10 positions match TRBD2. CDR3 length equals 15 residues. Germline V gene data show CDR1 as DFQATT and CDR2 as SNEGSKA (reference sequence). Losses at the gene ends were 6 bases for V and 4 bases for J; bases not matched to a gene: 12.

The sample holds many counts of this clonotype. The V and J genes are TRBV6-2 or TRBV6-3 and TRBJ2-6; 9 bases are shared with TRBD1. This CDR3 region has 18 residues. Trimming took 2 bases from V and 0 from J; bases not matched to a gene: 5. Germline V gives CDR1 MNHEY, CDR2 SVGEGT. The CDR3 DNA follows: TGTGCCAGCAGTTACGGACAGGGGATTTCCTCTGGGGCCAACGTCCTGACTTTC. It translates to CASSYGQGISSGANVLTF.